Listed here is a single TCR beta chain. This entry comes from a study of blood T cell repertoires in COVID-19. Trimming at V came to 0 bases and at J to 5 bases, leaving 12 bases not matched to a gene. The CDR3 consists of 17 residues. Germline V lookup: CDR1 SGHRS, CDR2 YFSETQ. Here immunoSEQ multiplex PCR was the method, and the copy in TCRdb shows in-frame clones only, minus some. The sample records under 300,000 clones, around 84% being singletons. The chain uses TRBV5-1 and TRBJ2-3; 7 positions agree with TRBD1. This TCR was sampled from a woman between 35 and 50 years old who had recovered from COVID-19. The source material was peripheral blood. The CDR3, as DNA: TGCGCCAGCAGCTTGGATGGGACAGCATCGATGGAAGATACGCAGTATTTT. Translating it yields CASSLDGTASMEDTQYF.